A selection of T cell receptor beta chains follows, all from one sample in a study of metastatic and nonmetastatic thyroid tumors. TCRdb reanalyzed the PCR reads with MiXCR. The sample holds roughly 21,000 clones, about 25% seen once. What was sequenced was blood. These receptors were collected from a female donor with papillary thyroid cancer or a benign thyroid nodule (not recorded which). Some clones in this sample may be carry-over from other donors' samples. The CDR3 runs from the conserved cysteine through the conserved F or W. The D gene is left open where the match is weak. Size is stated for part of the rows, as once, few or many counts, or as a class when the clone is expanded.

CDR3nt	CDR3aa	d_gene	v_gene	j_gene	abundance
TGCAGTGCTGGGACATCGACAGGAAACTCCTACAATGAGCAGTTCTTC	CSAGTSTGNSYNEQFF	NA	TRBV20-1	TRBJ2-1	NA
TGTGCCAGCGGTCCCCGGACGGAGACCCAGCACTTC	CASGPRTETQHF	NA	TRBV6-5	TRBJ2-5	few
TGTGCCAGCAGCTTGCGGCGGGGGGGCACAGATACGCAGTATTTT	CASSLRRGGTDTQYF	TRBD2	TRBV5-8	TRBJ2-3	many
TGTGCCAGCTCACCACAGCCAGTCTATGGCTACACCTTC	CASSPQPVYGYTF	NA	TRBV18	TRBJ1-2	many
TGTGCCAGCAGTTCCCCTCAGTTTAACACTGAAGCTTTCTTT	CASSSPQFNTEAFF	NA	TRBV6-1	TRBJ1-1	many
TGTGCCAGCAGCAAAGGGACAGGGACGGGAACCTACGAGCAGTACTTC	CASSKGTGTGTYEQYF	TRBD1	TRBV11-2	TRBJ2-7	NA
TGCGCCAGCAGCTTAAACTTGGGGAACACCGGGGAGCTGTTTTTT	CASSLNLGNTGELFF	NA	TRBV5-1	TRBJ2-2	NA
TGTGCCAGTAGTATACATAGAGATGGCTACACCTTC	CASSIHRDGYTF	NA	TRBV19	TRBJ1-2	few
TGTGCCACCAGCAGAGACCAGGTTGGCCCCGCTAACTATGGCTACACCTTC	CATSRDQVGPANYGYTF	NA	TRBV15	TRBJ1-2	NA
TGCGCCAGCAGCTTGATGACAGGGGGGAATCAGCCCCAGCATTTT	CASSLMTGGNQPQHF	TRBD1	TRBV5-1	TRBJ1-5	NA
TGTTCCAGCCGCCCCCGGGTAGCGGGAAACGAGACCCAGTACTTC	CSSRPRVAGNETQYF	TRBD2	TRBV7-2	TRBJ2-5	NA
TGTGCCAGCAGCCTAGGGACTAGCGGGAGCCGCACCGGGGAGCTGTTTTTT	CASSLGTSGSRTGELFF	TRBD2	TRBV4-2	TRBJ2-2	many
TGTGCCAGCAGCCGGGGCCATGAAGCTTTCTTT	CASSRGHEAFF	NA	TRBV3-1	TRBJ1-1	many
TGTGCCAGCAGTGAACAGGGATCGGGTGAGCAGTTCTTC	CASSEQGSGEQFF	NA	TRBV6-1	TRBJ2-1	NA
TGTGCCAGCAGTTTATTTCCGGGAATCCCCAATCAGCCCCAGCATTTT	CASSLFPGIPNQPQHF	NA	TRBV28	TRBJ1-5	many
TGCGCCAGCAGATCTGGCTATGGCTACACCTTC	CASRSGYGYTF	NA	TRBV5-1	TRBJ1-2	once
TGTGCCAGCCAAACCGGAGGGACAGGGGCCTACGAGCAGTACTTC	CASQTGGTGAYEQYF	TRBD1	TRBV5-5	TRBJ2-7	many
TGTGCCAGCAGTTACGCGATCCGACTAGCGGGGGACCAAGAGACCCAGTACTTC	CASSYAIRLAGDQETQYF	TRBD2	TRBV6-2/TRBV6-3	TRBJ2-5	few
TGTGCCAGCGGACCGTTAGCGAACCACGAGCAGTACTTC	CASGPLANHEQYF	NA	TRBV7-8	TRBJ2-7	NA
TGTGCCAGTAGTATTGGAGGCGATGAGCAGTTCTTC	CASSIGGDEQFF	NA	TRBV19	TRBJ2-1	NA
TGTGCCAGCAGCTTAAGGCGGACAGGGACTCTGCCCCTCCACTTT	CASSLRRTGTLPLHF	TRBD1	TRBV7-3	TRBJ1-6	NA
TGTGCCAGTAGTTTGCGACAGGGGTACGAGCAGTACTTC	CASSLRQGYEQYF	TRBD1	TRBV19	TRBJ2-7	many
TGTGCCAGCAGCGCCCCGGGAGTCTATGGCTACACCTTC	CASSAPGVYGYTF	NA	TRBV7-9	TRBJ1-2	many
TGCAGTGCTAGCGACAGGGGTGGAAACACCATATATTTT	CSASDRGGNTIYF	TRBD1	TRBV20-1	TRBJ1-3	medium-sized
TGTGCCAGCAGTGAAGCACAGGGAGCGGGGACCTTC	CASSEAQGAGTF	NA	TRBV6-1	TRBJ1-2	many
TGTGCCAGCAGTTACCGCCCTAACCGCGGCACTGAAGCTTTCTTT	CASSYRPNRGTEAFF	NA	TRBV6-5	TRBJ1-1	NA
TGCAGTGTAGGACGTAGGGGCGGGAATTCACCCCTCCACTTT	CSVGRRGGNSPLHF	NA	TRBV20-1	TRBJ1-6	NA
TGTGCCACCAACCGAGATGGAAGTCAGCCCCAGCATTTT	CATNRDGSQPQHF	NA	TRBV6-2/TRBV6-3	TRBJ1-5	NA
TGTGCCAGTAGTAGGACTAGCGGGAGCGCCTCCCACAATGAGCAGTTCTTC	CASSRTSGSASHNEQFF	TRBD2	TRBV19	TRBJ2-1	many
TGTACCAGTAGTCCCTTAGCGGGCAGGGGGCGGTACTTC	CTSSPLAGRGRYF	NA	TRBV19	TRBJ2-7	few
TGTGCCAGCAGCTTAAGGGGTATCTATGGCTACACCTTC	CASSLRGIYGYTF	NA	TRBV13	TRBJ1-2	NA
TGCGCCAGCAGCTACCTAGGTGGTGAGGGGACTGGGGCCAACGTCCTGACTTTC	CASSYLGGEGTGANVLTF	NA	TRBV5-1	TRBJ2-6	NA
TGTGCCAGCAGCTCGGGTAGGGACCGCTCCTACGAGCAGTACTTC	CASSSGRDRSYEQYF	NA	TRBV5-4	TRBJ2-7	many
TGTGCCACCAGTCCGACAGGAGGGTGGTACAATGAGCAGTTCTTC	CATSPTGGWYNEQFF	NA	TRBV24-1	TRBJ2-1	NA
TGTGCCAGCAGCCAAGGACTAGCGGGAGTCGCAGATACGCAGTATTTT	CASSQGLAGVADTQYF	TRBD2	TRBV6-2/TRBV6-3	TRBJ2-3	many
TGCGCCAGCAGCTTTGGGCGGACCCTCTCTGGAAACACCATATATTTT	CASSFGRTLSGNTIYF	NA	TRBV5-1	TRBJ1-3	NA
TGTGCCAGCAGCCCCGGGACTAGCGGGAGGCCTGAGGAGCAGTACTTC	CASSPGTSGRPEEQYF	TRBD2	TRBV11-2	TRBJ2-7	NA
TGCGCCTGGAGTGCCCGGGGACTCTTAAACACCGGGGAGCTGTTTTTT	CAWSARGLLNTGELFF	NA	TRBV30	TRBJ2-2	NA
TGTGCCAGCAGTTTTCCACAGGGGGGCAATCAGCCCCAGCATTTT	CASSFPQGGNQPQHF	TRBD1	TRBV28	TRBJ1-5	many
TGTGCCAGCAGCCCCGGGACTTCACACCATGAATTCTTC	CASSPGTSHHEFF	NA	TRBV14	TRBJ2-1	medium-sized
TGCGCCAGCAGTTCCACCCGGCGGGGTGGGGCAGATACGCAGTATTTT	CASSSTRRGGADTQYF	NA	TRBV12-3/TRBV12-4	TRBJ2-3	NA
TGCAGTGCTGGCGGACTAGCGGGAGTATTGGGGTACTTC	CSAGGLAGVLGYF	TRBD2	TRBV20-1	TRBJ2-7	medium-sized
TGTGCCAGCAGCATCAGGGGTGGCACCGGGGAGCTGTTTTTT	CASSIRGGTGELFF	NA	TRBV9	TRBJ2-2	many
TGTGCCAGCAGTTTAGGCGGGAAGGCCGGGGAGCTGTTTTTT	CASSLGGKAGELFF	NA	TRBV12-3/TRBV12-4	TRBJ2-2	few